The source of this T cell receptor (beta chain) is a study of brain T cells in children with intractable seizures (dated by TCRdb to the early 2020s). Regarding the study in general: As a first screen for immune gene transcripts, resected brain tissue from under 70 pediatric epilepsy surgery cases was run on a NanoString immunology panel. Among the approximately 12 selected surgery cases, eight also had pre-surgery blood sequenced, leaving four with brain tissue only. Broader findings and caveats from the paper: Because sequencing depth differed between pre- and post-surgery blood, the absence of clones from the pre-surgery sample may reflect undersampling. Viral specificity was inferred solely from CDR3 sequence similarity, and the HCMV serostatus of the patients was not known.

CDR1 and CDR2 are drawn from the germline V gene: MDHEN, SYDVKM. Cut back by 5 bases and 5 bases, the V and J ends lie 15 bases apart. The CDR3 goes from the cysteine to the phenylalanine over 15 residues. Kept here is only the CDR3 DNA, which spans 45 bases and is read in frame from base 1. The immunoSEQ assay was used to generate TCR beta chain sequences from genomic DNA. Under the source paper's analysis protocol: Any CDR3 sequence that did not begin with the conserved framework cysteine at position 104 was removed by hand. To get clonality, the normalized Shannon's Diversity Index was subtracted from one, giving values from 0 (maximal diversity) to 1 (oligoclonal). To check whether a given CDR3 had different frequencies in two samples, for example brain versus blood, chi-squared comparison-of-proportions tests were used. Public clonotypes were found through immuneACCESS searches, while the VDJdb browser was used to judge similarity to known antiviral clonotypes. TCRdb took this table from immuneACCESS and kept in-frame rearrangements with V and J called. Such tables lack part of the clones; where checked against another copy, unresolved V genes explain under half of the gap, and the rest is unexplained. The V and J calls and clone size come from that table; D and trimming were worked out from the DNA. A total of about 64,000 clones appear in this sample, approximately 95% of them only once. Of the sample, more than 0.3% falls within the top ten clones.

Note on this clone: The clone's antigen remains unknown. No quality values exist for individual bases; no much larger clone is one base distant.

The time point label for this specimen denotes: resected brain tissue, or blood drawn just prior to surgery. The surgery cases with the highest brain T cell transcript signatures were chosen for TCR beta chain sequencing of brain tissue, and also of blood when blood was available. Before surgery, the patients had been given at least one anti-epileptic drug. TCR-sequenced patients were children with drug-resistant epilepsy due to tuberous sclerosis complex, focal cortical dysplasia, Rasmussen encephalitis or hemimegalencephaly. The blood samples were collected right before the epilepsy surgery. The Monarch genomic DNA purification kit was used to extract bulk genomic DNA from unsorted brain tissue and from whole blood.

This receptor was identified in a boy under three years old with focal cortical dysplasia and intractable seizures. The rearrangement joined TRBV28 to TRBJ2-2; D gene: possibly TRBD1, on 6 matching bases. This material consisted of peripheral blood, taken at surgery. This receptor carries the CDR3 CASSQISGQTGELFF. At the DNA level, the sequence is TGTGCCAGCAGTCAAATATCAGGACAGACCGGGGAGCTGTTTTTT.